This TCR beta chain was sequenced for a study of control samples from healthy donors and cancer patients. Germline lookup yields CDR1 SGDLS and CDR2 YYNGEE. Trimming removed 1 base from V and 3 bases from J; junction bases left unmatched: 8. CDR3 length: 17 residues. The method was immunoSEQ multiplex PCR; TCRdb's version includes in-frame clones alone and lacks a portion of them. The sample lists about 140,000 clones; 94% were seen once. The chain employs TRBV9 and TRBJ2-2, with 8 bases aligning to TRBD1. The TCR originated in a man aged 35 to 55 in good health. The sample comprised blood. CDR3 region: CASSVNQNRGDTGELFF. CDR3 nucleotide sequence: TGTGCCAGCAGCGTAAACCAGAACAGGGGGGACACCGGGGAGCTGTTTTTT.